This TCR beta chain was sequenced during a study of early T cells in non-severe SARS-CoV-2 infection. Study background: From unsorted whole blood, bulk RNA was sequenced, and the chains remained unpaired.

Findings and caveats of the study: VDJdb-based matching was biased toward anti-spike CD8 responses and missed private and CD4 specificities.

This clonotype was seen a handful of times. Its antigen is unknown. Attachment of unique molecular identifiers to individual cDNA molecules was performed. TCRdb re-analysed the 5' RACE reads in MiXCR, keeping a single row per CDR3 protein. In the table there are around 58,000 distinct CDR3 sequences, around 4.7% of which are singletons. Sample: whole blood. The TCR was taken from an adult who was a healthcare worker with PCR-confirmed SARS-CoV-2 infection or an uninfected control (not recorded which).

This CDR3 reads CASSLLSGQRSYEQYF. The CDR3 DNA is TGTGCCAGCAGCTTACTCTCGGGCCAGCGCTCCTACGAGCAGTACTTC. The J gene is TRBJ2-7, the V gene TRBV11-2; D gene uncertain. V was clipped by 2 bases and J by 0 bases, with 14 bases between them. CDR1 and CDR2 (germline): SGHAT, FQNNGV. The CDR3 runs 16 residues.